The 29 T cell receptor beta chains below were found in one sample sequenced in a study of cytomegalovirus exposure and HLA in healthy donors. The PCR made use of 60 Vbeta and 13 Jbeta primers. Assay: immunoSEQ multiplex PCR; the TCRdb copy retains only in-frame clones and omits some. The repertoire has around 200,000 clones, 65% to 90% of them found once; the top ten carry approximately 1.2%. Source material: PBMCs. These receptors all come from a girl aged 2-15 years in good health and CMV-seropositive.

The V and J genes are TRBV7-9 and TRBJ1-1; D not certain. Trimming removed 5 bases from V and 6 bases from J, with 4 bases in between. This CDR3 has 10 residues. Germline V gene lookup returns CDR1 SEHNR and CDR2 FQNEAQ (reference sequence). The CDR3 sequence is CASSRAEAFF. CDR3 bases: TGTGCCAGCAGCCGAGCTGAAGCTTTCTTT. Complete variable domain (other parts from reference TRBV7-9 and TRBJ1-1): DTGVSQNPRHKITKRGQNVTFRCDPISEHNRLYWYRQTLGQGPEFLTYFQNEAQLEKSRLLSDRFSAERPKGSFSTLEIQRTEQGDSAMYLCASSRAEAFFGQGTRLTVV.

This clone was observed once. The DNA of the CDR3 is TGTGCCAGCAGCCAGACAGGGATGAGCTCCTACGAGCAGTACTTC. It specifies CASSQTGMSSYEQYF. The rearrangement joins TRBV14 to TRBJ2-7, with 7 bases identical to TRBD1. This CDR3 has 15 residues. Germline V gives CDR1 SGHDN, CDR2 FVKESK. J lost 0 bases, V lost 3 bases, and 5 bases had no gene match.

V usage is TRBV9 and J usage is TRBJ2-7; possible D gene TRBD2, 6 bases. Germline CDR1 reads SGDLS; CDR2 reads YYNGEE. The V gene lost 4 bases and the J gene lost 2 bases, with 13 bases spanning the gap. This CDR3 is built from 14 residues. This CDR3 is CASSTYGEAYEQYF. Here the CDR3 DNA reads TGTGCCAGCAGCACCTATGGGGAGGCCTACGAGCAGTACTTC.

V is TRBV7-8 and J is TRBJ1-1; D gene ambiguous. The V and J ends lost 6 bases and 1 base respectively, with 9 bases between them. Germline lookup yields CDR1 SGHVS and CDR2 FQNEAQ. This CDR3 contains 13 residues. CDR3 bases: TGTGCCAGCAGGCCAAACAGGAACACTGAAGCTTTCTTT. Translation gives CASRPNRNTEAFF.

Here the CDR3 DNA reads TGTGCCACCAGCAGAGGGGTTAGCGGGAGTGGAGAAGAGACCCAGTACTTC. Its protein product is CATSRGVSGSGEETQYF. The chain has TRBV15 and TRBJ2-5; 9 bases map to TRBD2. Trimming removed 1 base from V and 3 bases from J; junction bases left unmatched: 9. The germline CDR1 and CDR2 sequences are LNHNV and YYDKDF (reference sequence). This CDR3 is 17 amino acids long.

This chain joins TRBV10-1 and TRBJ1-3, with TRBD1 matching over 7 bases. Germline CDR1 is WNHNN and CDR2 is SYGVQD (reference sequence). The CDR3 is 17 amino acids. With 10 bases clipped from V and 2 bases from J, the junction kept 17 bases outside the gene matches. The CDR3 loop is CAISLDRDRATGNTIYF. In nucleotides, the CDR3 is TGCGCCATCTCGTTAGACCGGGACAGAGCTACTGGAAACACCATATATTTT.

The V call is TRBV6-4, the J call TRBJ1-5; D perhaps matches TRBD1 (6 bases). The CDR3 totals 15 residues. V was shortened by 6 bases and J by 8 bases, with 20 bases between the two germline ends. The V gene's germline CDR1 is MRHNA and CDR2 SNTAGT. The CDR3 nucleotides are TGTGCCAGCAGATCCAAGGGGGGGGGTTGGGAGCCCCAGCATTTT. It codes for CASRSKGGGWEPQHF.

The chain employs TRBV7-6 and TRBJ1-5; D is unresolved. CDR1 is SGHVS and CDR2 is FNYEAQ in the germline V gene. The CDR3 length is 15 residues. The ends were cut back, 5 bases at V and 0 bases at J, with 11 bases in the middle. CDR3 bases: TGTGCCAGCAGCCTGTCGGGAAATAGCAATCAGCCCCAGCATTTT. Translation: CASSLSGNSNQPQHF.

The CDR3 nucleotides read TGTGCCAGCAGCCCGCGTGGACTAGCGGGACTCTACGAGCAGTACTTC. This gives the protein CASSPRGLAGLYEQYF. This rearrangement joins TRBV7-9 to TRBJ2-7; TRBD2 agrees at 12 bases. V gave up 5 bases and J gave up 3 bases; unmatched junction bases: 8. The length of the CDR3 is 16 residues. Germline V lookup: CDR1 SEHNR, CDR2 FQNEAQ (reference sequence).

This chain links TRBV9 with TRBJ2-7, with TRBD2 identical over 7 bases. V shed 0 bases and J 5 bases; nucleotides not matched to a gene: 8. The V gene's germline CDR1 is SGDLS and CDR2 YYNGEE. CDR3 size: 15 residues. Written as DNA, the CDR3 is TGTGCCAGCAGCGTAGCCGGGGGGTGGGTCGACGAGCAGTACTTC. Amino acids: CASSVAGGWVDEQYF. Full variable domain (outside the CDR3, taken from reference TRBV9 and TRBJ2-7): DSGVTQTPKHLITATGQRVTLRCSPRSGDLSVYWYQQSLDQGLQFLIQYYNGEERAKGNILERFSAQQFPDLHSELNLSSLELGDSALYFCASSVAGGWVDEQYFGPGTRLTVT.

The rearrangement joins TRBV5-4 to TRBJ1-1, with D uncertain. The germline gives CDR1 SGHNT, CDR2 YYREEE (reference sequence). Trimming removed 5 bases from V and 1 base from J, with 9 bases in between. CDR3 size: 13 residues. Written as DNA, the CDR3 is TGTGCCAGCAGGGATACGGGGAACACTGAAGCTTTCTTT. Its protein is CASRDTGNTEAFF. Full variable domain (rest looked up from reference TRBV5-4 and TRBJ1-1): ETGVTQSPTHLIKTRGQQVTLRCSSQSGHNTVSWYQQALGQGPQFIFQYYREEENGRGNFPPRFSGLQFPNYSSELNVNALELDDSALYLCASRDTGNTEAFFGQGTRLTVV.

This clone was found a few times. The genes are TRBV4-1 and TRBJ1-1; TRBD1 agrees at 7 bases. Germline lookup yields CDR1 MGHRA and CDR2 YSYEKL. Trimming removed 1 base from V and 6 bases from J; junction bases left unmatched: 5. This CDR3 has 14 amino acids. Here the CDR3 DNA reads TGCGCCAGCAGCCAAGTAACAGGGGATTCTGAAGCTTTCTTT. Protein product: CASSQVTGDSEAFF.

The rearrangement links TRBV30 to TRBJ1-5; 7 bases agree with TRBD1. J was trimmed by 0 bases and V by 3 bases; bases with no gene match: 8. CDR3 length: 16 residues. The germline V gene encodes CDR1 GTSNPN and CDR2 SVGIG (reference sequence). The CDR3 here is CAWSRQGGNSNQPQHF. In DNA, the CDR3 is TGTGCCTGGAGCCGACAGGGCGGCAATAGCAATCAGCCCCAGCATTTT.

The chain is built from TRBV15 and TRBJ1-5; the match to TRBD1 covers 8 bases. This CDR3 is 17 amino acids long. Looked up from germline, CDR1 is LNHNV and CDR2 is YYDKDF (reference sequence). V was clipped by 0 bases and J by 4 bases; unmatched bases: 8. The CDR3 loop is CATSREWAGGRNQPQHF. The CDR3 DNA reads TGTGCCACCAGCAGAGAGTGGGCAGGGGGCCGAAATCAGCCCCAGCATTTT.

This chain connects TRBV29-1 to TRBJ2-1; TRBD2 matches at 7 bases. Losses at the gene ends were 4 bases for V and 5 bases for J; bases not matched to a gene: 5. Germline assignment: CDR1 SQVTM and CDR2 ANQGSEA. CDR3 length equals 13 residues. CDR3 loop: CSVGWGGNNEQFF. The CDR3 nucleotides are TGCAGCGTTGGATGGGGGGGGAACAATGAGCAGTTCTTC.

The chain employs TRBV5-1 and TRBJ2-1; the match to TRBD2 covers 9 bases. The CDR3 loop spans 16 amino acids. Germline CDR1 reads SGHRS; CDR2 reads YFSETQ. V was pared by 0 bases and J by 6 bases, with 7 bases of the junction left unmatched. The CDR3 is CASSLEGGGVVNEQFF. CDR3 DNA: TGCGCCAGCAGCTTGGAAGGCGGGGGGGTGGTCAATGAGCAGTTCTTC.

This clone was detected only a few times. The chain employs TRBV4-2 and TRBJ2-7, with 9 bases lining up with TRBD2. Trimming cost V 5 bases and J 5 bases; bases outside gene matches: 10. CDR1 is LGHNA and CDR2 is YNFKEQ in the germline V gene. The CDR3 consists of 15 residues. CDR3 sequence reads: CASSRAGGPMHEQYF. In DNA, the CDR3 is TGTGCCAGCAGCAGGGCGGGAGGGCCGATGCACGAGCAGTACTTC.

In this sample, this clone turned up once. The rearrangement joins TRBV7-3 to TRBJ1-1; D may be TRBD1 (5 bases). Trimming left V 5 bases short and J 3 bases short, with 16 bases between. This CDR3 contains 15 residues. Germline values: CDR1 SGHTA, CDR2 FQGTGA. As DNA, the CDR3 is TGTGCCAGCAGCCCCCGCGGGACCCCAGACACTGAAGCTTTCTTT. Encoded protein: CASSPRGTPDTEAFF.

The chain joins TRBV6-1 to TRBJ1-6, with D perhaps matching TRBD1 (5 bases). The V end was cut by 7 bases, the J end by 8 bases, with 12 bases between. This CDR3 is 13 amino acids long. The germline CDR1 and CDR2 sequences are MNHNS and SASEGT. Written as DNA, the CDR3 is TGTGCCAGCACCCGGGGGGAGGATTCACCCCTCCACTTT. Translating gives CASTRGEDSPLHF.

The chain uses TRBV2 and TRBJ2-5, with 10 nucleotides matching TRBD2. The last part of the DNA fits TRBJ2-7 better; the J call may be wrong. This CDR3 has 16 amino acids. Germline assignment: CDR1 SNHLY and CDR2 FYNNEI. CDR3 amino acids: CASRIAGGAGNYEQYF. The CDR3 DNA sequence: TGTGCCAGCAGAATAGCGGGGGGCGCCGGCAATTACGAGCAGTACTTC.

The chain uses TRBV4-1 and TRBJ1-1; D gene uncertain. Trimming left V 5 bases short and J 12 bases short, with 31 bases between. Germline loops: CDR1 MGHRA, CDR2 YSYEKL. This CDR3 contains 17 residues. CDR3 in amino acids: CASSDKTRAAGGLRTFF. As DNA, the CDR3 is TGCGCCAGCAGCGACAAGACACGAGCGGCGGGTGGGTTAAGAACTTTCTTT.

The J gene is TRBJ2-5, the V gene TRBV5-1; the D is unclear. V lost 3 bases and J 2 bases, leaving 8 bases between the germline ends. The germline V gene has CDR1 SGHRS and CDR2 YFSETQ. This CDR3 has 13 amino acids. The CDR3 bases are TGCGCCAGCAGCTACAGAGCTCAAGAGACCCAGTACTTC. It specifies CASSYRAQETQYF.

The genes are TRBV5-6 and TRBJ2-7, with D possibly TRBD2 on 5 matching bases. This CDR3 has 14 residues. Trimming removed 2 bases from V and 5 bases from J, with 14 bases in between. Per the germline V gene, CDR1 is SGHDT and CDR2 is YYEEEE. CDR3 region: CASSLGLIDNEQYF. CDR3 in DNA: TGTGCCAGCAGCTTAGGACTCATCGACAACGAGCAGTACTTC.

There are a few counts of this clone. This specimen includes other DNA sequences encoding the same CDR3. V and J are TRBV5-1 and TRBJ1-1; D is unclear. The CDR3 is 13 amino acids. The V gene lost 0 bases and the J gene lost 4 bases, with 7 bases spanning the gap. CDR1 and CDR2 (germline): SGHRS, YFSETQ. The DNA of the CDR3 is TGCGCCAGCAGCTTGGGAGGTAGCACTGAAGCTTTCTTT. Translated, it gives CASSLGGSTEAFF.

This chain uses TRBV11-2 with TRBJ1-2; 8 nucleotides align to TRBD1. CDR3 size: 16 residues. Germline V gene sequence: CDR1 SGHAT, CDR2 FQNNGV. Germline trimming cut 3 bases from V and 0 bases from J; bases unmatched to any gene: 6. CDR3 DNA sequence: TGTGCCAGCAGCTTCGAGGGACAGGTAGCTAACTATGGCTACACCTTC. It is translated as CASSFEGQVANYGYTF.

Only one count was recorded for this clone. This chain links TRBV2 with TRBJ1-5, with unresolved D. This CDR3 has 14 amino acids. Germline V gene data show CDR1 as SNHLY and CDR2 as FYNNEI. V was trimmed by 8 bases and J by 1 base, leaving 12 bases between them. CDR3 nucleotides: TGTGCCAGCGTAGAGGGCTGGAGCAATCAGCCCCAGCATTTT. This sequence encodes CASVEGWSNQPQHF.

The V and J genes are TRBV29-1 and TRBJ2-7; 7 positions agree with TRBD1. The germline CDR1 and CDR2 sequences are SQVTM and ANQGSEA. CDR3 length: 13 amino acids. J was trimmed by 0 bases and V by 5 bases; bases with no gene match: 4. CDR3 region: CSVLDRLSYEQYF. CDR3 nucleotide sequence: TGCAGCGTTTTGGACAGGCTCTCCTACGAGCAGTACTTC.

The chain is built from TRBV28 and TRBJ2-7, with TRBD2 matching over 15 bases. With V trimmed by 3 bases and J by 4 bases, 10 bases remained unmatched. The CDR3 has 18 residues. CDR1 MDHEN and CDR2 SYDVKM come from the germline V gene. The CDR3 sequence: CASSFTVGTSGRIYEQYF. The CDR3 DNA is TGTGCCAGCAGTTTCACTGTAGGGACTAGCGGGAGGATATACGAGCAGTACTTC.

The chain carries TRBV2 and TRBJ1-2, with D possibly being TRBD1 (6 bases). Germline loops: CDR1 SNHLY, CDR2 FYNNEI. Trimming removed 3 bases from V and 4 bases from J, with 12 bases in between. This CDR3 has 14 residues. CDR3 coding DNA: TGTGCCAGCAGTGATGACAGGCCAGGCTATGGCTACACCTTC. Protein product: CASSDDRPGYGYTF.